This TCR beta chain was sequenced in a study of identical twins. Study observations and caveats: Partial confounding of zero-insertion analyses by invariant MAIT and iNKT cells was possible.

This clonotype was seen only a few times. Its antigen is unidentified. The CDR3 contains 13 residues. Germline loops: CDR1 KGHDR, CDR2 SFDVKD. Trimming cost V 4 bases and J 9 bases, with 14 bases left between them. Only healthy Caucasians were included as donors. TCRdb re-analysed the 5' RACE reads in MiXCR, keeping a single row per CDR3 protein. The sample records roughly 250,000 distinct CDR3 sequences, 5.5% to 7% being singletons. The same specimen was also included in a second study, on yellow fever vaccine responses in identical twins.

The TCR originated in a woman aged 18-29 years in good health. Sequencing input: memory (CD45RO+) T cells sorted from blood. The V gene is TRBV24-1, the J gene TRBJ2-5; D unresolved. DNA for the CDR3: TGTGCCACCAGTGAGGCAAACCAAAGGGCCCAGTACTTC. Translation: CATSEANQRAQYF.